Each of the 18 T cell receptor beta chains below was sequenced from the same sample in a study of cytomegalovirus exposure and HLA in healthy donors. Method: immunoSEQ multiplex PCR; TCRdb's copy keeps in-frame clones and lacks some. Of 200,000 to 250,000 clones listed, roughly 83% were seen once; the top ten hold around 5.4%. The sample was PBMCs. The receptor source for this set is a woman aged 18-29 years in good health and CMV-seronegative.

This chain links TRBV4-1 with TRBJ1-5, with 7 bases aligning to TRBD1. This CDR3 region has 16 residues. Germline V CDR1 and CDR2: MGHRA, YSYEKL. V was clipped by 0 bases and J by 5 bases; unmatched bases: 7. The CDR3 here is CASSQESGTVDQPQHF. Here the CDR3 DNA reads TGCGCCAGCAGCCAAGAATCCGGGACAGTCGATCAGCCCCAGCATTTT.

The genes are TRBV27 and TRBJ1-1, with D unresolved. V was pared by 3 bases and J by 0 bases, with 14 bases between. This CDR3 has 16 residues. From germline, CDR1 is MNHEY and CDR2 SMNVEV (reference sequence). CDR3 region: CASSFVAFRVNTEAFF. The CDR3 region has the DNA TGTGCCAGCAGTTTCGTGGCTTTTCGGGTGAACACTGAAGCTTTCTTT.

This clone was recorded only once. The chain uses TRBV27 and TRBJ2-5; D remains ambiguous. The V and J ends lost 6 bases and 5 bases respectively, with 19 bases between them. Per the germline V gene, CDR1 is MNHEY and CDR2 is SMNVEV (reference sequence). The CDR3 is 15 amino acids. The CDR3 region has the DNA TGTGCCAGCAGGGGCGGAAACAACCCCTGGGAGACCCAGTACTTC. Its translation: CASRGGNNPWETQYF.

The chain recombines TRBV27 with TRBJ2-7; 9 bases are shared with TRBD1. Germline CDR1 and CDR2: MNHEY and SMNVEV (reference sequence). The CDR3 length is 14 residues. V trimming: 5 bases; J trimming: 2 bases; junction bases outside the gene matches: 4. CDR3: CASSPRQGAYEQYF. As DNA, the CDR3 is TGTGCCAGCAGTCCCAGACAGGGGGCCTACGAGCAGTACTTC.

The rearrangement links TRBV19 to TRBJ1-4; 7 bases map to TRBD1. CDR3 length: 13 amino acids. Germline V gives CDR1 LNHDA, CDR2 SQIVND (reference sequence). With 5 bases clipped from V and 8 bases from J, the junction kept 5 bases outside the gene matches. The CDR3 loop reads CASSGDRSEKLFF. The CDR3 DNA follows: TGTGCCAGTAGTGGGGACAGATCCGAAAAACTGTTTTTT. Filled out from reference TRBV19 and TRBJ1-4, the complete variable domain reads DGGITQSPKYLFRKEGQNVTLSCEQNLNHDAMYWYRQDPGQGLRLIYYSQIVNDFQKGDIAEGYSVSREKKESFPLTVTSAQKNPTAFYLCASSGDRSEKLFFGSGTQLSVL.

The chain couples TRBV11-2 to TRBJ2-7; D gene ambiguous. Germline CDR1 SGHAT, CDR2 FQNNGV. The CDR3 totals 12 residues. V was shortened by 8 bases and J by 0 bases, with 8 bases between the two germline ends. CDR3 in amino acids: CASQIDSYEQYF. In nucleotides, the CDR3 is TGTGCCAGCCAGATAGACTCCTACGAGCAGTACTTC.

V gene TRBV2 combines with J gene TRBJ1-3, with D maybe TRBD1 (5 bases). Germline values: CDR1 SNHLY, CDR2 FYNNEI. The V gene lost 5 bases and the J gene lost 0 bases, with 8 bases spanning the gap. There are 14 residues in the CDR3. This CDR3 is CASSIDSSGNTIYF. DNA of the CDR3: TGTGCCAGCAGTATCGACAGCTCTGGAAACACCATATATTTT.

This clone has only one observation. This sequence joins TRBV7-7 and TRBJ2-5; TRBD1 matches 9 bases. CDR1 is SSHAT and CDR2 is FNYEAQ in the germline V gene (reference sequence). Unmatched junction bases numbered 0, after V lost 0 bases and J lost 4 bases. The CDR3 is made up of 14 amino acids. CDR3 amino acids: CASSLAGQGETQYF. CDR3 bases: TGTGCCAGCAGCTTAGCGGGACAGGGAGAGACCCAGTACTTC.

V and J are TRBV2 and TRBJ1-2; 7 bases align to TRBD1. The junction had 17 bases not matched to a gene; V was cut back by 7 bases and J by 0 bases. From germline, CDR1 is SNHLY and CDR2 FYNNEI. This CDR3 has 18 residues. The CDR3 loop is CASNPLPGQAIANYGYTF. DNA of the CDR3: TGTGCCAGCAACCCCCTCCCCGGACAGGCGATAGCTAACTATGGCTACACCTTC. The full variable domain, with the rest looked up from reference TRBV2 and TRBJ1-2, is EPEVTQTPSHQVTQMGQEVILRCVPISNHLYFYWYRQILGQKVEFLVSFYNNEISEKSEIFDDQFSVERPDGSNFTLKIRSTKLEDSAMYFCASNPLPGQAIANYGYTFGSGTRLTVV.

V usage is TRBV28 and J usage is TRBJ2-2; maybe TRBD2 (5 bases). Trimming shortened V by 1 base and J by 5 bases, and 11 bases separated the two germline ends. The length of the CDR3 is 15 residues. Germline V lookup: CDR1 MDHEN, CDR2 SYDVKM. This CDR3 reads CASSLLPRGTGELFF. For the CDR3, the DNA is TGTGCCAGCAGTTTATTGCCACGAGGGACCGGGGAGCTGTTTTTT.

The genes are TRBV15 and TRBJ2-2, with 8 bases aligning to TRBD1. Germline CDR1 and CDR2: LNHNV and YYDKDF (reference sequence). The CDR3 sequence is 16 residues long. Trimming took 5 bases from V and 3 from J; bases not matched to a gene: 8. The CDR3 region has the DNA TGTGCCACCAGCGGGCCGGGACAGGTAGACACCGGGGAGCTGTTTTTT. As protein: CATSGPGQVDTGELFF.

The chain is built from TRBV5-8 and TRBJ2-1, with 12 bases matching TRBD2. The junction had 3 bases not matched to a gene; V was cut back by 0 bases and J by 5 bases. The CDR3 has 16 residues. Germline lookup yields CDR1 SGHTS and CDR2 YDEGEE. The CDR3 sequence: CASSLGTSGADNEQFF. The CDR3, as DNA: TGTGCCAGCAGCTTGGGGACTAGCGGGGCCGACAATGAGCAGTTCTTC.

The CDR3 nucleotides are TGTGCCAGCAGCGAGACTAGCGGGAACACCGGGGAGCTGTTTTTT. Its translation: CASSETSGNTGELFF. V gene TRBV9 combines with J gene TRBJ2-2; 9 bases fit TRBD2. This CDR3 spans 15 amino acids. V shed 3 bases and J 1 base; nucleotides not matched to a gene: 1. Germline assignment: CDR1 SGDLS and CDR2 YYNGEE.

The rearrangement uses TRBV6-5 and TRBJ1-2; 8 bases match TRBD1. V lost 6 bases and J lost 8; bases outside the gene matches: 5. There are 12 residues in the CDR3. Germline V lookup: CDR1 MNHEY, CDR2 SVGAGI. The CDR3 sequence: CASRAPGGGYTF. The DNA for the CDR3 is TGTGCCAGCAGAGCTCCAGGGGGCGGCTACACCTTC.

V gene TRBV19 combines with J gene TRBJ2-3; D gene ambiguous. The CDR3 extends over 13 amino acids. Germline V gives CDR1 LNHDA, CDR2 SQIVND (reference sequence). V gave up 5 bases and J gave up 6 bases, with 12 bases separating them. CDR3 DNA sequence: TGTGCCAGTAGTCCGCGCTTTCCGGATACGCAGTATTTT. This gives the protein CASSPRFPDTQYF.

This clone was seen more than once but under ten times. The chain uses TRBV6-6 and TRBJ1-1; D perhaps matches TRBD1 (6 bases). V was shortened by 0 bases and J by 4 bases, with 15 bases between the two germline ends. Germline CDR1 reads MNHNY; CDR2 reads SVGAGI (reference sequence). CDR3 length: 16 residues. This CDR3 is CASSYSTGAWGTEAFF. The CDR3 nucleotides read TGTGCCAGCAGTTACTCGACGGGGGCCTGGGGCACTGAAGCTTTCTTT.

This clone was detected once. The CDR3 bases are TGTGCCAGCAGCTTGGGGATATCCTCCTACAATGAGCAGTTCTTC. Protein sequence: CASSLGISSYNEQFF. The J gene is TRBJ2-1, the V gene TRBV5-6; D remains ambiguous. The CDR3 runs to 15 residues. Trimming removed 0 bases at V and 0 bases at J, with 7 bases between. Germline V gene sequence: CDR1 SGHDT, CDR2 YYEEEE.

The rearrangement joins TRBV5-4 to TRBJ2-3, with D perhaps TRBD2 (6 bases). The CDR3 has 16 amino acids. In germline, CDR1 is SGHNT, CDR2 YYREEE (reference sequence). V gave up 0 bases and J gave up 0 bases, with 11 bases separating them. The CDR3 reads CASSLGAGSSTDTQYF. In DNA, the CDR3 is TGTGCCAGCAGCTTGGGGGCGGGAAGTAGCACAGATACGCAGTATTTT.